This TCR beta chain was retrieved from a study of blood T cell repertoires in COVID-19. Turning to the study itself: Sites across the United States, Italy and Spain contributed samples from acute and convalescent COVID-19. PBMCs, B-cell-depleted T cells, or T cells were the source of the cDNA or gDNA that made up the material.

There are 18 residues in the CDR3. Germline lookup yields CDR1 SGHRS and CDR2 YFSETQ. Trimming left V 0 bases short and J 0 bases short, with 17 bases between. Per the original data handling: Researchers report that nucleated cell counts were estimated from reference gene primer amplification. Clones were read by immunoSEQ multiplex PCR, and TCRdb kept only the in-frame ones, dropping some. The DNA gave D and trimming, while V, J and clone size come from that table. The data show more than 85,000 clones, about 86% seen once. Seattle enrolled patients during active infection and tracked them longitudinally.

This chain joins TRBV5-1 and TRBJ2-3; TRBD2 might be the D (7 bases). Source material: peripheral blood. The source of this sequence is a man aged 45-60 years with COVID-19, enrolled during active disease. The CDR3 DNA follows: TGCGCCAGCAGCTTGGTGGGGGGGACAACCTCTAGCACAGATACGCAGTATTTT. Translated, it gives CASSLVGGTTSSTDTQYF. The variable domain in full, completed from reference TRBV5-1 and TRBJ2-3, reads KAGVTQTPRYLIKTRGQQVTLSCSPISGHRSVSWYQQTPGQGLQFLFEYFSETQRNKGNFPGRFSGRQFSNSRSEMNVSTLELGDSALYLCASSLVGGTTSSTDTQYFGPGTRLTVL.